This T cell receptor beta chain was identified in a study of shared clonotypes between healthy human individuals. Study in general: For every donor, three CD4 naive, three CD4 memory, two CD8 naive and one CD8 memory plates were used.

On this clone: Its antigen is unknown.

Both subsets, CD45RA+ naive and CD45RA-negative memory, were split from the CD4+ cells. General study results and limits: What limited the represented genetic and exposure-history diversity was the small number of donors.

Repertoires were generated with immunoSEQ multiplex PCR, while TCRdb's copy carries only in-frame clones and drops some. The table shows about 2.4 million clones, with approximately 94% occurring only once. Germline V gene lookup returns CDR1 MNHEY and CDR2 SVGAGI. The germline V and J ends were trimmed by 11 bases and 2 bases, with 16 bases remaining between them. The CDR3 contains 14 residues. The V gene is TRBV6-5, the J gene TRBJ1-3, with D possibly matching TRBD1 (6 bases). Sequenced sample: naive CD4+ T cells sorted from blood. Subset here: CD45RA+ positively selected. The sequence came from a man younger than 35 in good health. The CDR3 DNA is TGTGCCTCCGGGGCAGGGGCAACTGGAAACACCATATATTTT. Translating it yields CASGAGATGNTIYF.